The rows below give T cell receptor beta chains drawn from one sample of a study of Graves' ophthalmopathy and Graves' hyperthyroidism. TCRdb re-called the multiplex PCR reads through MiXCR, storing one row per CDR3 protein. The sample lists 200,000 to 250,000 distinct CDR3 sequences, roughly 21% occurring once. Sequencing was performed on peripheral blood. These receptors came from a woman between 45 and 60 years old with Graves' ophthalmopathy. The CDR3 runs from the conserved cysteine through the conserved F or W. A D gene is named only where the DNA matches it firmly. Clone sizes are given selectively: once, few, many, or a class where the clone is expanded.

clone_size,v_call,j_call,d_call,cdr3_aa,cdr3_nt
many,TRBV5-5,TRBJ2-7,TRBD2,CASSQGLADSYEQYF,TGTGCCAGCAGCCAGGGACTAGCGGACTCCTACGAGCAGTACTTC
many,TRBV7-2,TRBJ2-5,TRBD2,CASSLVAGVIETQYF,TGTGCCAGCAGCTTAGTAGCGGGAGTGATAGAGACCCAGTACTTC
NA,TRBV11-2,TRBJ1-3,NA,CASSFYFLGGPFSGNTIYF,TGTGCCAGCAGCTTTTACTTCCTAGGAGGGCCATTCTCTGGAAACACCATATATTTT
NA,TRBV19,TRBJ2-2,NA,CASTRYGASNTGELFF,TGCGCTAGTACTAGATATGGGGCCTCGAACACCGGGGAGCTGTTTTTT
many,TRBV10-3,TRBJ2-5,NA,CAISEGRGTKTQYF,TGTGCCATCAGTGAGGGTCGGGGGACGAAGACCCAGTACTTC
many,TRBV3-1,TRBJ2-5,NA,CASSPRTEETQYF,TGTGCCAGCAGCCCAAGGACGGAAGAGACCCAGTACTTC
many,TRBV20-1,TRBJ2-2,TRBD2,CSYQRESAGELFF,TGCAGTTACCAGCGGGAGTCGGCCGGGGAGCTGTTTTTT
NA,TRBV18,TRBJ1-1,NA,CASSPPVKNTEAFF,TGTGCCAGCTCACCACCGGTGAAGAACACTGAAGCTTTCTTT
many,TRBV6-5,TRBJ2-7,TRBD2,CASSYLQRGSYEQYF,TGTGCCAGCAGTTACCTACAGCGGGGCTCCTACGAGCAGTACTTC
many,TRBV6-5,TRBJ1-2,NA,CASSYDQQYGYTF,TGTGCCAGCAGTTACGATCAGCAATATGGCTACACCTTC
NA,TRBV24-1,TRBJ1-2,NA,CATSDSRQDYGYTF,TGTGCCACCAGTGATTCCCGACAGGACTATGGCTACACCTTC
many,TRBV27,TRBJ1-2,NA,CASSFIGSYGYTF,TGTGCCAGCAGTTTTATCGGATCTTATGGCTACACCTTC
NA,TRBV5-1,TRBJ2-2,NA,CASSLAISRNTGELFF,TGTGCCAGCAGCTTGGCGATCTCTAGAAACACCGGGGAGCTGTTTTTT
many,TRBV9,TRBJ2-7,NA,CASSVSYRGGEQYF,TGTGCCAGCAGCGTAAGCTACAGGGGAGGCGAGCAGTACTTC
many,TRBV29-1,TRBJ2-7,TRBD1,CSVLSQGAYEQYF,TGCAGCGTTCTTTCCCAGGGGGCCTACGAGCAGTACTTC
few,TRBV6-1,TRBJ2-5,NA,CASSRVETQYF,TGTGCCAGCAGTAGAGTAGAGACCCAGTACTTC
NA,TRBV28,TRBJ1-2,NA,CASSLGGAKADGYTF,TGTGCCAGCAGTTTGGGTGGGGCGAAGGCCGATGGCTACACCTTC
NA,TRBV6-2/TRBV6-3,TRBJ1-2,NA,CASSYSTGRSYGYTF,TGTGCCAGCAGTTACTCGACTGGGCGCTCCTATGGCTACACCTTC
many,TRBV28,TRBJ1-5,NA,CASSLGTPGNQHF,TGTGCCAGCAGTTTAGGGACCCCGGGAAACCAGCATTTT
once,TRBV12-3/TRBV12-4,TRBJ1-5,NA,CASSSFIRGALQPQHF,TGTGCCAGCAGTTCCTTTATTCGGGGGGCACTTCAGCCCCAGCATTTT
NA,TRBV28,TRBJ1-1,NA,CASSLSFAQGGMNTEAFF,TGTGCCAGCAGTTTATCATTCGCACAGGGAGGCATGAACACTGAAGCTTTCTTT
few,TRBV10-3,TRBJ1-2,TRBD1,CATRDRVGYTF,TGTGCCACCCGGGACAGGGTCGGCTACACCTTC
NA,TRBV30,TRBJ2-7,TRBD2,CAWSSGRFNEQYF,TGTGCCTGGTCTAGCGGGAGGTTCAACGAGCAGTACTTC
many,TRBV11-2,TRBJ2-2,NA,CASSLGFAGTNTGELFF,TGTGCCAGCAGCTTAGGATTCGCGGGCACGAACACCGGGGAGCTGTTTTTT
NA,TRBV19,TRBJ2-4,NA,CASSIMGYSGVDIQYF,TGTGCCAGTAGTATAATGGGGTATTCGGGGGTAGACATTCAGTACTTC
many,TRBV5-1,TRBJ2-2,NA,CASSLDGTGELFF,TGCGCCAGCAGCCTGGACGGCACCGGGGAGCTGTTTTTT
many,TRBV19,TRBJ1-5,NA,CASNPPGDQPQHF,TGTGCCAGTAATCCCCCGGGGGATCAGCCCCAGCATTTT
many,TRBV6-5,TRBJ2-5,NA,CASSYSRGPETQYF,TGTGCCAGCAGTTACTCTCGGGGACCAGAGACCCAGTACTTC
many,TRBV29-1,TRBJ1-1,NA,CSATDGNTEAFF,TGCAGCGCGACGGACGGAAACACTGAAGCTTTCTTT
many,TRBV2,TRBJ2-5,NA,CASSLRGETQYF,TGTGCCAGCAGCCTAAGGGGGGAGACCCAGTACTTC
many,TRBV20-1,TRBJ2-5,TRBD1,CSANRGWETQYF,TGCAGTGCTAACAGGGGCTGGGAGACCCAGTACTTC
NA,TRBV19,TRBJ1-5,TRBD1,CASSIDRVIQPQHF,TGTGCCAGTAGTATTGACAGGGTGATTCAGCCCCAGCATTTT
many,TRBV7-6,TRBJ2-7,TRBD2,CASSLSGTSPFYEQYF,TGTGCCAGCAGCCTATCGGGGACTAGCCCGTTTTACGAGCAGTACTTC
many,TRBV10-3,TRBJ2-6,NA,CAISVQQVLYSGANVLTF,TGTGCCATCAGTGTTCAACAGGTGCTATACTCTGGGGCCAACGTCCTGACTTTC
many,TRBV12-3/TRBV12-4,TRBJ2-5,NA,CASSPIDSYQETQYF,TGTGCCAGCAGTCCCATCGACTCGTACCAAGAGACCCAGTACTTC
many,TRBV28,TRBJ2-7,TRBD1,CASKGAFEQYF,TGTGCCAGCAAGGGGGCTTTCGAGCAGTACTTC
NA,TRBV6-5,TRBJ2-7,TRBD2,CASSYGGRGYEQYF,TGTGCCAGCAGTTACGGCGGGAGAGGCTACGAGCAGTACTTC
many,TRBV10-3,TRBJ1-1,TRBD1,CAISDRVGGRMNTEAFF,TGTGCCATCAGTGATCGGGTAGGGGGCCGGATGAACACTGAAGCTTTCTTT
few,TRBV4-1,TRBJ2-7,NA,CASSQEEGNTEQYF,TGCGCCAGCAGCCAAGAGGAGGGTAATACCGAGCAGTACTTC
NA,TRBV5-6,TRBJ1-1,NA,CAISLVAASPTREAFF,TGTGCCATCAGCTTGGTGGCGGCTTCTCCCACGAGGGAAGCTTTCTTT
many,TRBV12-5,TRBJ2-5,NA,CASGNDRSPETQYF,TGTGCTAGTGGCAATGACCGGTCCCCGGAGACCCAGTACTTC
many,TRBV28,TRBJ1-6,TRBD1,CASSPSTGEGNSPLHF,TGTGCCAGCAGTCCGTCTACAGGGGAAGGCAATTCACCCCTCCACTTT
many,TRBV12-3/TRBV12-4,TRBJ1-1,TRBD1,CASTLAGGGGEAFF,TGTGCCAGCACCCTTGCAGGGGGCGGTGGTGAAGCTTTCTTT
many,TRBV5-1,TRBJ2-7,NA,CASSSSLLTGSEQYF,TGCGCCAGCAGCTCTTCCTTATTAACAGGGAGCGAGCAGTACTTC
many,TRBV28,TRBJ2-5,NA,CASRLQGGETQYF,TGTGCCAGCAGATTACAGGGAGGAGAGACCCAGTACTTC
many,TRBV10-3,TRBJ1-2,NA,CATFSGAVAGYTF,TGTGCCACCTTTTCTGGAGCGGTCGCTGGCTACACCTTC
many,TRBV2,TRBJ2-5,NA,CASSTTSAETQYF,TGTGCCAGCAGTACAACGTCAGCGGAGACCCAGTACTTC
many,TRBV30,TRBJ1-1,NA,CAWRRDTEAFF,TGTGCCTGGAGGCGGGACACTGAAGCTTTCTTT
NA,TRBV6-2/TRBV6-3,TRBJ1-2,NA,CASSFSRSGYTF,TGTGCCAGCAGTTTTAGTCGGAGTGGCTACACCTTC
many,TRBV5-4,TRBJ1-2,NA,CASSPQTGTFYGYTF,TGTGCCAGCAGCCCCCAAACCGGGACCTTCTATGGCTACACCTTC
NA,TRBV13,TRBJ2-6,NA,CASSLGGQTSGANVLTF,TGTGCCAGCAGCTTAGGGGGACAAACCTCTGGGGCCAACGTCCTGACTTTC
few,TRBV20-1,TRBJ1-1,NA,CSASSTNTEAFF,TGCAGTGCTAGTTCAACCAACACTGAAGCTTTCTTT
many,TRBV4-1,TRBJ2-7,TRBD1,CASSNDRGYEQYF,TGCGCCAGCAGCAACGACAGGGGTTACGAGCAGTACTTC
NA,TRBV7-3,TRBJ2-7,TRBD2,CASSLRGDGTYEQYF,TGTGCCAGCAGCTTACGGGGGGATGGAACCTACGAGCAGTACTTC
NA,TRBV4-1,TRBJ2-7,NA,CASSLSQGPYEQYF,TGCGCCAGCAGCTTAAGTCAGGGCCCCTACGAGCAGTACTTC
few,TRBV19,TRBJ2-5,NA,CASRGEPETQYF,TGTGCCAGCAGGGGGGAGCCAGAGACCCAGTACTTC
NA,TRBV4-2,TRBJ2-2,NA,CASSQDLVTGELFF,TGTGCCAGCAGCCAAGATCTGGTCACCGGGGAGCTGTTTTTT